This T cell receptor beta chain came from a study of T cells after yellow fever vaccination. General observations from the study: Researchers noted that a small share of clonotypes showed up in both CD4 and CD8 compartments. The booster saw the reappearance of most primary-vaccination clones (about 95% CD4, 88% CD8).

This clonotype was counted only a few times. What it binds is unknown. Using its own MiXCR run on the 5' RACE reads, TCRdb lists one record per CDR3 protein. The sample lists hundreds of thousands of distinct CDR3 sequences; roughly 14% were seen once. Trimming cost V 1 base and J 6 bases; bases outside gene matches: 6. This CDR3 contains 14 residues. The germline gives CDR1 KGHSH, CDR2 LQKENI. The input for sequencing was PBMCs, taken on the day of the yellow fever booster vaccination. The sequence derives from a man aged 30-40 years who received the YFV17D yellow fever vaccine. V gene TRBV18 combines with J gene TRBJ2-7, with 7 positions matching TRBD2. The CDR3 region is CASSPQGLPGEQYF. The DNA for the CDR3 is TGTGCCAGCTCACCACAGGGACTACCCGGCGAGCAGTACTTC. Full variable domain (outside the CDR3, taken from reference TRBV18 and TRBJ2-7): NAGVMQNPRHLVRRRGQEARLRCSPMKGHSHVYWYRQLPEEGLKFMVYLQKENIIDESGMPKERFSAEFPKEGPSILRIQQVVRGDSAAYFCASSPQGLPGEQYFGPGTRLTVT.